The 31 T cell receptor beta chains listed next were all sequenced from one sample in a study of identical twins. TCRdb ran MiXCR on the 5' RACE reads and lists one entry per CDR3 protein. The sample lists some 630,000 distinct CDR3 sequences, roughly 7.2% seen once, with roughly 1.6% in the top ten. This sample also belongs to another study, concerning yellow fever vaccine responses in identical twins.

Sequenced input: PBMCs. These receptors came from a woman younger than 35 in good health.

This clonotype was seen at least ten times. The junction differs from germline at one of its ends, possibly a read error. This chain joins TRBV5-1 and TRBJ2-1; 13 positions agree with TRBD2. CDR3 length: 15 amino acids. CDR1 is SGHRS, CDR2 YFSETQ, per germline. CDR3 region: CASSLGLAGVNEQFF. CDR3 nucleotide sequence: TGTGCCAGCAGTTTAGGACTAGCGGGAGTCAATGAGCAGTTCTTC.

This clonotype was picked up a small number of times. This chain links TRBV6-1 with TRBJ1-4; 7 nucleotides align to TRBD1. CDR3 length equals 14 residues. The germline V gene encodes CDR1 MNHNS and CDR2 SASEGT. V dropped 6 bases and J dropped 8; count of bases not matched to a gene: 9. The CDR3, as DNA: TGTGCCAGCAGGCGCACGACAGGGAACGAAAAACTGTTTTTT. It codes for CASRRTTGNEKLFF.

The chain employs TRBV29-1 and TRBJ1-1; TRBD1 agrees at 7 bases. With V trimmed by 7 bases and J by 4 bases, 12 bases remained unmatched. The CDR3 runs 14 residues. Germline assignment: CDR1 SQVTM and CDR2 ANQGSEA. The chain's CDR3 is CSAGVGGASTEAFF. CDR3 nucleotide sequence: TGCAGCGCCGGAGTAGGGGGCGCGAGCACTGAAGCTTTCTTT.

This clonotype was recorded many times. J is TRBJ1-1 and V is TRBV20-1; weak D call: TRBD1 (5 bases). Trimming removed 1 base from V and 10 bases from J, with 13 bases in between. Germline V gene lookup returns CDR1 DFQATT and CDR2 SNEGSKA (reference sequence). This CDR3 contains 12 residues. For the CDR3, the DNA is TGCAGTGCTAGAGCCAGGGACGCTGGAGCTTTCTTT. It specifies CSARARDAGAFF.

The chain carries TRBV7-9 and TRBJ2-2, with TRBD1 matching 9 bases. J gave up 4 bases and V 1 base, and 7 bases lay outside the gene matches. Germline V lookup: CDR1 SEHNR, CDR2 FQNEAQ (reference sequence). The CDR3 loop spans 17 amino acids. CDR3 bases: TGTGCCAGCAGCTTAGACCCGGGACAGGGTGGCACCGGGGAGCTGTTTTTT. It yields the protein CASSLDPGQGGTGELFF.

This clonotype was picked up many times. V gene TRBV4-1 combines with J gene TRBJ2-1; 12 nucleotides align to TRBD2. The ends lost 4 bases at V and 8 bases at J; junction bases unmatched: 9. The germline gives CDR1 MGHRA, CDR2 YSYEKL. This CDR3 contains 16 residues. Written as DNA, the CDR3 is TGCGCCAGCAGCCCGACTAGCGGGAGACCAAAGGATGAGCAGTTCTTC. Its protein product is CASSPTSGRPKDEQFF.

This chain uses TRBV2 with TRBJ2-3; 9 bases are a match to TRBD2. V lost 4 bases, J lost 4 bases, and 6 bases stayed unmatched. This CDR3 spans 15 amino acids. CDR1 and CDR2 from the germline V gene are SNHLY and FYNNEI. The CDR3 here is CASSGTSGFADTQYF. The CDR3, as DNA: TGTGCCAGCAGTGGAACTAGCGGGTTCGCAGATACGCAGTATTTT.

This rearrangement joins TRBV9 to TRBJ2-1; TRBD2 aligns across 9 bases. J was trimmed by 0 bases and V by 3 bases; bases with no gene match: 16. The CDR3 is 20 residues long. Germline V gene sequence: CDR1 SGDLS, CDR2 YYNGEE. The CDR3 sequence is CASSAGPAREGPSSYNEQFF. CDR3 sequence (DNA): TGTGCCAGCAGCGCCGGTCCTGCGCGGGAGGGCCCGAGCTCCTACAATGAGCAGTTCTTC.

This clonotype was recorded many times. CDR3 DNA sequence: TGTGCCAGCAGCTCTCGACTAGAGGGAAACATTCAGTACTTC. Translation gives CASSSRLEGNIQYF. V gene TRBV7-6 combines with J gene TRBJ2-4; the D gene is possibly TRBD2 (6 bases). V was trimmed by 4 bases and J by 6 bases, leaving 13 bases between them. The germline CDR1 and CDR2 sequences are SGHVS and FNYEAQ. CDR3 length: 14 amino acids.

The CDR3 reads CASSLKVTGSPEAFF. CDR3 bases: TGTGCCAGCAGTTTGAAAGTGACAGGGAGTCCTGAAGCTTTCTTT. The V and J genes are TRBV12-3 or TRBV12-4 and TRBJ1-1; 7 nucleotides line up with TRBD1. The V segment lost 3 bases and the J segment 6 bases; nucleotides outside the gene matches: 10. This CDR3 comprises 15 residues.

The chain is built from TRBV11-1 and TRBJ1-3; D may be TRBD1 (6 bases). In germline, CDR1 is SGHAT, CDR2 FQDESV (reference sequence). CDR3 length equals 15 residues. V was pared by 5 bases and J by 4 bases, with 15 bases between. The CDR3 protein is CASSLRQGSGNTIYF. Written as DNA, the CDR3 is TGTGCCAGCAGCCTCCGCCAGGGGTCCGGAAACACCATATATTTT.

This clonotype has just a few counts. This chain uses TRBV6-5 with TRBJ2-5; D might be TRBD1 or TRBD2, each matching 7 bases. Deletions cut 10 bases from V and 4 bases from J, with 13 bases between. The germline gives CDR1 MNHEY, CDR2 SVGAGI. The CDR3 has 12 residues. Written as DNA, the CDR3 is TGTGCCAAGCAGGGGGGGTTAGAGACCCAGTACTTC. Translated, it gives CAKQGGLETQYF.

V usage is TRBV24-1 and J usage is TRBJ2-2; D perhaps matches TRBD2 (6 bases). Trimming removed 5 bases from V and 1 base from J, with 13 bases in between. The length of the CDR3 is 16 residues. Germline V gene data show CDR1 as KGHDR and CDR2 as SFDVKD. In DNA, the CDR3 is TGTGCCACCAGTGGTGCCGGGACTGGGAACACCGGGGAGCTGTTTTTT. The encoded protein is CATSGAGTGNTGELFF.

This clonotype has more than one count but fewer than ten. This chain joins TRBV28 and TRBJ1-2; D is unresolved. Germline CDR1 is MDHEN and CDR2 is SYDVKM. The CDR3 has 15 residues. V shed 5 bases and J shed 7 bases, with 20 bases lying between them. The CDR3 DNA reads as TGTGCCAGCAGTACCCGGGGTCCAACCTTTTTTGGCTACACCTTC. Translation gives CASSTRGPTFFGYTF.

This clonotype showed up many times. This sequence joins TRBV7-2 and TRBJ1-5, with D possibly TRBD1 on 6 matching bases. Per germline, CDR1 SGHTA and CDR2 FQGNSA. V lost 2 bases and J 5 bases, leaving 10 bases between the germline ends. The CDR3 covers 14 residues. CDR3 coding DNA: TGTGCCAGCAGCTTACGGGGGGCCCATCAGCCCCAGCATTTT. Protein product: CASSLRGAHQPQHF.

This chain joins TRBV28 and TRBJ2-1, with D possibly TRBD1 on 7 matching bases. V was clipped by 4 bases and J by 5 bases, with 15 bases between them. Looked up from germline, CDR1 is MDHEN and CDR2 is SYDVKM. This CDR3 region has 15 residues. The CDR3 region has the DNA TGTGCCAGCAGTTCCCAGGGGGGTCACAACAATGAGCAGTTCTTC. It yields the protein CASSSQGGHNNEQFF. The complete variable domain, with remaining parts taken from reference TRBV28 and TRBJ2-1, reads DVKVTQSSRYLVKRTGEKVFLECVQDMDHENMFWYRQDPGLGLRLIYFSYDVKMKEKGDIPEGYSVSREKKERFSLILESASTNQTSMYLCASSSQGGHNNEQFFGPGTRLTVL.

In its sample, this clonotype was seen many times. The rearrangement uses TRBV4-2 and TRBJ2-1; 14 bases fit TRBD2. Looked up from germline, CDR1 is LGHNA and CDR2 is YNFKEQ. The J segment lost 9 bases and the V segment lost 1 base, leaving 2 bases of the junction unmatched. The CDR3 totals 15 residues. The CDR3 region is CASSQVGLAGAEQFF. CDR3 in DNA: TGTGCCAGCAGCCAAGTGGGACTAGCGGGGGCTGAGCAGTTCTTC.

This clonotype was recorded at least ten times. The J gene is TRBJ2-1, the V gene TRBV10-3; the match to TRBD2 covers 11 bases. Germline V gives CDR1 ENHRY, CDR2 SYGVKD. This CDR3 region has 15 residues. With V trimmed by 7 bases and J by 7 bases, 9 bases remained unmatched. CDR3 region: CAIKFTSGSFNEQFF. The CDR3 DNA reads TGTGCCATCAAGTTTACTAGCGGGAGTTTTAATGAGCAGTTCTTC.

J is TRBJ2-3 and V is TRBV4-1; the D is unclear. The CDR3 loop spans 14 amino acids. Between the trimmed V and J ends, which lost 1 base and 5 bases, there was a span of 10 bases. Germline V gives CDR1 MGHRA, CDR2 YSYEKL. Here the CDR3 DNA reads TGCGCCAGCAGCCAAGGGCTTATCATAGATACGCAGTATTTT. Translated: CASSQGLIIDTQYF.

This clonotype occurred many times. The rearrangement links TRBV5-1 to TRBJ2-1; TRBD2 aligns across 10 bases. V shed 4 bases and J 1 base; nucleotides not matched to a gene: 2. Germline CDR1 and CDR2: SGHRS and YFSETQ. The CDR3 is made up of 15 amino acids. The CDR3 region has the DNA TGCGCCAGCAGCATAGCGGGAGGTTCCTACAATGAGCAGTTCTTC. Translated, it gives CASSIAGGSYNEQFF.

In this sample, this clonotype turned up many times. V usage is TRBV5-5 and J usage is TRBJ2-7; D is unclear. CDR1 and CDR2 (germline): SGHKS, YYEKEE (reference sequence). The V end lost 0 bases, the J end lost 3 bases, and 13 bases lay between the germline ends. The CDR3 contains 15 residues. The CDR3 loop reads CASSLVSQPNYEQYF. CDR3 nucleotides: TGTGCCAGCAGCTTGGTATCCCAGCCGAACTACGAGCAGTACTTC.

There are many counts of this clonotype. The rearrangement links TRBV2 to TRBJ1-2; tentative D call: TRBD1 (5 bases). Trimming stripped 3 bases from V and 8 bases from J, with 19 bases between. The CDR3 runs to 15 residues. From germline, CDR1 is SNHLY and CDR2 FYNNEI. The CDR3 spells CASSDLKGSPGGYTF. The CDR3, as DNA: TGTGCCAGCAGTGACCTAAAGGGGAGCCCGGGAGGCTACACCTTC.

This clonotype has a count of ten or more. This chain joins TRBV7-9 and TRBJ2-1; perhaps TRBD2 as D (6 bases). Per germline, CDR1 SEHNR and CDR2 FQNEAQ (reference sequence). The germline V and J ends were trimmed by 3 bases and 9 bases, with 9 bases remaining between them. The length of the CDR3 is 12 residues. CDR3 nucleotides: TGTGCCAGCAGCTTCCTTAGCGGTGAGCAGTTCTTC. It specifies CASSFLSGEQFF.

Only a few counts were recorded for this clonotype. This chain joins TRBV4-2 and TRBJ2-1, with 10 positions matching TRBD2. This CDR3 is 16 amino acids long. CDR1 LGHNA and CDR2 YNFKEQ come from the germline V gene. The J segment lost 9 bases and the V segment lost 0 bases, leaving 8 bases of the junction unmatched. The CDR3 coding sequence is TGTGCCAGCAGCCAAGACCAGCGGGGGGGCTCGCGTGAGCAGTTCTTC. It specifies CASSQDQRGGSREQFF.

The table lists this clonotype with a few counts. This chain connects TRBV12-3 or TRBV12-4 to TRBJ2-7, with 9 nucleotides matching TRBD1. This CDR3 is 13 amino acids long. Trimming at V came to 8 bases and at J to 4 bases, leaving 6 bases not matched to a gene. DNA for the CDR3: TGTGCCAGCGGGGACAGGGAGTTTTACGAGCAGTACTTC. Protein sequence: CASGDREFYEQYF.

This clonotype has a handful of counts. The genes are TRBV20-1 and TRBJ2-7; D tentatively reads TRBD1 or TRBD2 (6 bases each). Per germline, CDR1 DFQATT and CDR2 SNEGSKA (reference sequence). Trimming removed 3 bases at V and 2 bases at J, with 11 bases between. The CDR3 spans 13 residues. The CDR3 here is CSARRGAAYEQYF. Written as DNA, the CDR3 is TGCAGTGCTAGGAGGGGGGCGGCCTACGAGCAGTACTTC.

This clonotype was seen ten or more times. The V and J genes are TRBV20-1 and TRBJ2-1; 10 bases line up with TRBD2. V gave up 4 bases and J gave up 3 bases; unmatched junction bases: 3. The V gene's germline CDR1 is DFQATT and CDR2 SNEGSKA (reference sequence). This CDR3 is built from 14 residues. Here the CDR3 DNA reads TGCAGTGCTACTAGCGGGAGCGGCTACAATGAGCAGTTCTTC. Translated: CSATSGSGYNEQFF.

This clonotype was counted a few times. This chain uses TRBV6-1 with TRBJ1-6; 7 nucleotides match TRBD1. CDR3 length: 15 residues. Looked up from germline, CDR1 is MNHNS and CDR2 is SASEGT. V trimming: 9 bases; J trimming: 5 bases; junction bases outside the gene matches: 10. Here the CDR3 DNA reads TGTGCCAGTCATGGCCAAACAGGGGATAATTCACCCCTCCACTTT. Residues: CASHGQTGDNSPLHF.

This clonotype came up a few times. This sequence joins TRBV29-1 and TRBJ2-1; the D is unclear. This CDR3 has 15 amino acids. Trimming removed 4 bases from V and 5 bases from J, with 18 bases in between. The germline CDR1 and CDR2 sequences are SQVTM and ANQGSEA. CDR3 amino acids: CSVGTRLTRDNEQFF. In nucleotides, the CDR3 is TGCAGCGTTGGGACCCGTTTGACACGAGACAATGAGCAGTTCTTC.

CDR3 sequence: CASSSAGVGDEQFF. Written as DNA, the CDR3 is TGTGCCAGCAGTTCGGCGGGGGTGGGGGATGAGCAGTTCTTC. This sequence joins TRBV12-3 or TRBV12-4 and TRBJ2-1; 7 positions match TRBD2. The CDR3 loop spans 14 amino acids. V lost 4 bases, J lost 8 bases, and 8 bases stayed unmatched.

The sample holds a few counts of this clonotype. This rearrangement joins TRBV28 to TRBJ1-5; D might be TRBD1 (6 bases). Trimming cost V 5 bases and J 6 bases, with 17 bases left between them. CDR3 length: 15 amino acids. Germline CDR1 MDHEN, CDR2 SYDVKM. CDR3 region: CASSRAGTSFQPQHF. The CDR3 bases are TGTGCCAGCAGTCGCGCCGGGACATCGTTTCAGCCCCAGCATTTT.